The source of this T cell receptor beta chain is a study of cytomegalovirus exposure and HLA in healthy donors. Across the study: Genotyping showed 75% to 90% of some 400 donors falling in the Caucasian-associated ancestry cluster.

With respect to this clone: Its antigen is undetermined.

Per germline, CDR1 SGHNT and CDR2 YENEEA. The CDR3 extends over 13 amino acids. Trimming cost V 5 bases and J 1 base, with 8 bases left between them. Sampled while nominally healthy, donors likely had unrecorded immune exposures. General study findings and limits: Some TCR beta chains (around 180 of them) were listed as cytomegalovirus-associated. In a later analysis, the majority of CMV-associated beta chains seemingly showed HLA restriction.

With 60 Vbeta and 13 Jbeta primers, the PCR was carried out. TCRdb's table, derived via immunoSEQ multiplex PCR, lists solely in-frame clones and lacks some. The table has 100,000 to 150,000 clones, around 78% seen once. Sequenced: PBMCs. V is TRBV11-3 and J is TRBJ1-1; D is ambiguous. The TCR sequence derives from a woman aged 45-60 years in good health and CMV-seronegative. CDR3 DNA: TGTGCCAGCAGCGCTCAGCGGAACACTGAAGCTTTCTTT. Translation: CASSAQRNTEAFF.